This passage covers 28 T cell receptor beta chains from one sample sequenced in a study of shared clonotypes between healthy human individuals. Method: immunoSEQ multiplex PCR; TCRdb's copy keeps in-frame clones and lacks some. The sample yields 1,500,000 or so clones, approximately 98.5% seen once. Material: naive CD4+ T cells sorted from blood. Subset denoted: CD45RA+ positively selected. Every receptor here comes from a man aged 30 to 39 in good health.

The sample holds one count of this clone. In DNA, the CDR3 is TGCAGCGTTGTGGGGTGGACAGGGCGAGAGACCCAGTACTTC. Residues: CSVVGWTGRETQYF. The chain couples TRBV29-1 to TRBJ2-5; 8 bases are shared with TRBD1. The CDR3 is 14 amino acids. J lost 4 bases, V lost 4 bases, and 8 bases had no gene match. From germline, CDR1 is SQVTM and CDR2 ANQGSEA.

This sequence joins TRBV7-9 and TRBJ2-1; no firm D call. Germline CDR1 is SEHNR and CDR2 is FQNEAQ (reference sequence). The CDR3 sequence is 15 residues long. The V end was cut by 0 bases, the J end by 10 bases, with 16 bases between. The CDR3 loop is CASSLAPGEIGEQFF. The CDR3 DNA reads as TGTGCCAGCAGCTTAGCTCCGGGTGAGATCGGCGAGCAGTTCTTC.

The CDR3 DNA reads as TGCGCCAGCAGTGAAAGCGGTAGCACAGATACGCAGTATTTT. Its translation: CASSESGSTDTQYF. The chain carries TRBV10-1 and TRBJ2-3; possible D gene TRBD2, 5 bases. The germline V and J ends were trimmed by 3 bases and 0 bases, with 7 bases remaining between them. CDR3 length: 14 amino acids. Germline V gene lookup returns CDR1 WNHNN and CDR2 SYGVQD (reference sequence).

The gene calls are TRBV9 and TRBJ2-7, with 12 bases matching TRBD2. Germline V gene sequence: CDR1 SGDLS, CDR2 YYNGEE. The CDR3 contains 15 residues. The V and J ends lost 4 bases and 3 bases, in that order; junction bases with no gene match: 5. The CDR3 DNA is TGTGCCAGCAGCACCCGGACTAGCGGGGACTACGAGCAGTACTTC. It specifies CASSTRTSGDYEQYF.

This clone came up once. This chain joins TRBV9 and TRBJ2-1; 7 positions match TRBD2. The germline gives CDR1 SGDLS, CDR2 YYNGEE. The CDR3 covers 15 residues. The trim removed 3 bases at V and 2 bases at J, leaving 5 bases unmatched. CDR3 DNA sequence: TGTGCCAGCAGCGAAACTAGCGCAACCTACAATGAGCAGTTCTTC. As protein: CASSETSATYNEQFF. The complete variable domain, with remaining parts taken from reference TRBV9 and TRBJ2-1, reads DSGVTQTPKHLITATGQRVTLRCSPRSGDLSVYWYQQSLDQGLQFLIQYYNGEERAKGNILERFSAQQFPDLHSELNLSSLELGDSALYFCASSETSATYNEQFFGPGTRLTVL.

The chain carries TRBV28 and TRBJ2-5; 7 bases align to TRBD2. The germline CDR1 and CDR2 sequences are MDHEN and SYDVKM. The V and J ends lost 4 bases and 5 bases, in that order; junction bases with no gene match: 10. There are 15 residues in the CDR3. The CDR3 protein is CASSSRRRAGETQYF. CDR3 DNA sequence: TGTGCCAGCAGTTCCCGGCGTCGAGCGGGGGAGACCCAGTACTTC.

The CDR3 region has the DNA TGTGCCAGTAGTATTGGACATACTAGCAATCAGCCCCAGCATTTT. Its translation: CASSIGHTSNQPQHF. This chain joins TRBV19 and TRBJ1-5, with a possible D match to TRBD1 (5 bases). The V and J ends lost 3 bases and 0 bases respectively, with 9 bases between them. This CDR3 region has 15 residues. The germline CDR1 and CDR2 sequences are LNHDA and SQIVND (reference sequence). The variable domain in full, with the rest retrieved from reference TRBV19 and TRBJ1-5, is DGGITQSPKYLFRKEGQNVTLSCEQNLNHDAMYWYRQDPGQGLRLIYYSQIVNDFQKGDIAEGYSVSREKKESFPLTVTSAQKNPTAFYLCASSIGHTSNQPQHFGDGTRLSIL.

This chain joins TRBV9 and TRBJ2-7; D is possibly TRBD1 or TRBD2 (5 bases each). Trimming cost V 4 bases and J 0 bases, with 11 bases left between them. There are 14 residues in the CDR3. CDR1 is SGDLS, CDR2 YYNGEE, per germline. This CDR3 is CASSPTGTSYEQYF. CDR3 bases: TGTGCCAGCAGCCCCACCGGGACCTCCTACGAGCAGTACTTC.

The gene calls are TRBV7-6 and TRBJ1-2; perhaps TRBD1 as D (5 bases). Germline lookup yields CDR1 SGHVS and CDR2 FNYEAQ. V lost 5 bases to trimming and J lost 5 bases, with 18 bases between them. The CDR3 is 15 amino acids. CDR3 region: CASSPRGSRRYGYTF. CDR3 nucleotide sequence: TGTGCCAGCAGCCCTCGGGGCAGTCGTCGGTATGGCTACACCTTC.

The CDR3, as DNA: TGTGCCAGTAGTATCCAGCGGCATTACAATGAGCAGTTCTTC. Translation: CASSIQRHYNEQFF. The chain has TRBV19 and TRBJ2-1; tentatively, D is TRBD2 (5 bases). From germline, CDR1 is LNHDA and CDR2 SQIVND (reference sequence). V dropped 3 bases and J dropped 4 bases, with 10 bases sitting between them. The CDR3 covers 14 residues. The variable domain in full, with the rest retrieved from reference TRBV19 and TRBJ2-1, is DGGITQSPKYLFRKEGQNVTLSCEQNLNHDAMYWYRQDPGQGLRLIYYSQIVNDFQKGDIAEGYSVSREKKESFPLTVTSAQKNPTAFYLCASSIQRHYNEQFFGPGTRLTVL.

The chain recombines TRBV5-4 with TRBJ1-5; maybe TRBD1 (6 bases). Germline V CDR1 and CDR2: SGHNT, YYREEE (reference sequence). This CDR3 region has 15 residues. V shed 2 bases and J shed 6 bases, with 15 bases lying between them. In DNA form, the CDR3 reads TGTGCCAGCAGCTTAAATTCAGGCAGGGGTCAGCCCCAGCATTTT. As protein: CASSLNSGRGQPQHF. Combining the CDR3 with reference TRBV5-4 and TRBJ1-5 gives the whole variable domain ETGVTQSPTHLIKTRGQQVTLRCSSQSGHNTVSWYQQALGQGPQFIFQYYREEENGRGNFPPRFSGLQFPNYSSELNVNALELDDSALYLCASSLNSGRGQPQHFGDGTRLSIL.

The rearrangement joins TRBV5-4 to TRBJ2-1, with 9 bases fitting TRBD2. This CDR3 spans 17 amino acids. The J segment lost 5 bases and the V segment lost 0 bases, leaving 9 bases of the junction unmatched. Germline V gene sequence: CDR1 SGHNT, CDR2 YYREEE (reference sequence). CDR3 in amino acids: CASSLERLAGLNNEQFF. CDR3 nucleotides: TGTGCCAGCAGCTTGGAGAGGCTAGCGGGATTAAACAATGAGCAGTTCTTC.

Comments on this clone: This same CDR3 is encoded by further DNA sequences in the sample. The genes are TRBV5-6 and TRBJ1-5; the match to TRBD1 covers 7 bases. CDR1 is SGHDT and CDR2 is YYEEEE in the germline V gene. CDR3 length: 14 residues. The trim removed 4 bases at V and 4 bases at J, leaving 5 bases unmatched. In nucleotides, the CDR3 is TGTGCCAGCAGCCTAGGACAGGTTAATCAGCCCCAGCATTTT. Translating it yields CASSLGQVNQPQHF.

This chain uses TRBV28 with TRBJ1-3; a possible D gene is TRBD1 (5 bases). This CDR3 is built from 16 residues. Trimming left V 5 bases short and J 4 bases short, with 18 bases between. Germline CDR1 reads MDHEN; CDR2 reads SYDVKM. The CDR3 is CASSPVLPGRGNTIYF. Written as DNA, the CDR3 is TGTGCCAGCAGTCCTGTCCTGCCAGGGAGAGGAAACACCATATATTTT.

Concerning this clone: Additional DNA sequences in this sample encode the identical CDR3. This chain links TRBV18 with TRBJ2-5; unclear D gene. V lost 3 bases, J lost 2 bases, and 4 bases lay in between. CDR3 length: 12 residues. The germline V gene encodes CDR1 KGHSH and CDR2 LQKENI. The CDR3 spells CASSPRQETQYF. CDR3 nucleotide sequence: TGTGCCAGCTCACCTAGACAAGAGACCCAGTACTTC.

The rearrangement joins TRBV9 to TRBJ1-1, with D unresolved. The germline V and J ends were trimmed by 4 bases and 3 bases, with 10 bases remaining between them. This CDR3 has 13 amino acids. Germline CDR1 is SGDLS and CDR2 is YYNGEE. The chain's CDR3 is CASSPSGDTEAFF. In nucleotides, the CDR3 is TGTGCCAGCAGCCCCTCGGGAGACACTGAAGCTTTCTTT.

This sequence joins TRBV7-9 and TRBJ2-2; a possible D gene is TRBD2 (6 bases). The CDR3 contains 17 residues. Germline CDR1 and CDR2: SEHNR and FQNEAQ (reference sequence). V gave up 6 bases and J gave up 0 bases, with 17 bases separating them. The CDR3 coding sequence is TGTGCCAGCAGTCCCTGGGCGGGGAGGTCGAACACCGGGGAGCTGTTTTTT. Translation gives CASSPWAGRSNTGELFF.

CDR3 sequence (DNA): TGTGCCAGCAGGTTAGCGGGAGAGACAGATACGCAGTATTTT. Encoded protein: CASRLAGETDTQYF. The chain is built from TRBV27 and TRBJ2-3; 9 bases match TRBD2. V was pared by 6 bases and J by 3 bases, with 4 bases of the junction left unmatched. The germline CDR1 and CDR2 sequences are MNHEY and SMNVEV (reference sequence). The CDR3 covers 14 residues.

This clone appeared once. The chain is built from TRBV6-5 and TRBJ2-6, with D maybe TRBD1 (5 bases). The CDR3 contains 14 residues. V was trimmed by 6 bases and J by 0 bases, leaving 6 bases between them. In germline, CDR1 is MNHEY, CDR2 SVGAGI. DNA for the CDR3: TGTGCCAGCAGGGGGCACTCTGGGGCCAACGTCCTGACTTTC. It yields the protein CASRGHSGANVLTF.

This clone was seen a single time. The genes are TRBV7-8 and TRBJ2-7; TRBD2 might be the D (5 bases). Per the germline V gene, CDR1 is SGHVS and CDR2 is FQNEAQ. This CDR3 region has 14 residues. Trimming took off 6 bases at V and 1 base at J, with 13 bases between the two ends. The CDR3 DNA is TGTGCCAGCAGTTCCCTAGCTGGGTCCTACGAGCAGTACTTC. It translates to CASSSLAGSYEQYF.

This chain's CDR3 is CASSLKGQGGTDTQYF. CDR3 nucleotide sequence: TGTGCCAGCAGCTTAAAGGGACAGGGCGGCACAGATACGCAGTATTTT. The rearrangement joins TRBV7-3 to TRBJ2-3, with 9 bases that match TRBD1. From germline, CDR1 is SGHTA and CDR2 FQGTGA. J gave up 1 base and V 1 base, and 3 bases lay outside the gene matches. The length of the CDR3 is 16 residues.

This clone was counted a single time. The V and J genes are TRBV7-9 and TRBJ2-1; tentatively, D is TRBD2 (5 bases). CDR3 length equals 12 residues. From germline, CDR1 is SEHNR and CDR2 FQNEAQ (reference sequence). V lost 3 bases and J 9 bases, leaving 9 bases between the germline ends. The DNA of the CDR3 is TGTGCCAGCAGCTTGAGGGCGGCTGAGCAGTTCTTC. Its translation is CASSLRAAEQFF.

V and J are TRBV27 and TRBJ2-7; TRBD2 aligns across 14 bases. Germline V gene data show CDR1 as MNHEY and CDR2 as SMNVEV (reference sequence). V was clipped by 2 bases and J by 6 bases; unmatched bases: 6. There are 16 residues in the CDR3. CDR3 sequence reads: CASSLRTSGRRGEQYF. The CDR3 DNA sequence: TGTGCCAGCAGTTTACGGACTAGCGGGAGGAGGGGCGAGCAGTACTTC.

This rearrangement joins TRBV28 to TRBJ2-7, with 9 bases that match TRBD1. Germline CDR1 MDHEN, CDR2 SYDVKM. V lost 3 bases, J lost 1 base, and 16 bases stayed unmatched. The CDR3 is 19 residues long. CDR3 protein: CASSFKKTPGQGISYEQYF. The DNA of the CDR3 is TGTGCCAGCAGTTTCAAGAAGACACCGGGACAGGGCATATCCTACGAGCAGTACTTC. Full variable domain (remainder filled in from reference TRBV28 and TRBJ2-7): DVKVTQSSRYLVKRTGEKVFLECVQDMDHENMFWYRQDPGLGLRLIYFSYDVKMKEKGDIPEGYSVSREKKERFSLILESASTNQTSMYLCASSFKKTPGQGISYEQYFGPGTRLTVT.

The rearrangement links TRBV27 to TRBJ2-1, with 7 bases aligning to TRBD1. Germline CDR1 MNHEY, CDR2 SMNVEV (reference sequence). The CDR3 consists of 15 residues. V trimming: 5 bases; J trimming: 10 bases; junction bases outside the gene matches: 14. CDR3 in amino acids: CASSPRRAEDREQFF. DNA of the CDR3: TGTGCCAGCAGTCCGCGCCGGGCCGAGGACAGGGAGCAGTTCTTC.

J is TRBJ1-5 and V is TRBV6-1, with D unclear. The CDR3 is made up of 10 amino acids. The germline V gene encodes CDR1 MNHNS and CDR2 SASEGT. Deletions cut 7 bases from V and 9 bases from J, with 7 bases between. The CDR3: CASTLSPQHF. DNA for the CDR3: TGTGCCAGCACACTATCGCCCCAGCATTTT.

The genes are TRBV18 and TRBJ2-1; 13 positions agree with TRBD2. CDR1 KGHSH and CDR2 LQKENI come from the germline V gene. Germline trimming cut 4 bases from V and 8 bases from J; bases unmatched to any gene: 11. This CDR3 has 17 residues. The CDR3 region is CASSREPGLAGRYEQFF. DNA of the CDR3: TGTGCCAGCTCACGCGAGCCGGGACTAGCGGGAAGGTATGAGCAGTTCTTC.

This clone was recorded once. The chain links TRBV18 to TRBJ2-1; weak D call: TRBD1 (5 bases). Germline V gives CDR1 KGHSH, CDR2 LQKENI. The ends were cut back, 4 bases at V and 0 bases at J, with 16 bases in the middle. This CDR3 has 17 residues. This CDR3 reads CASSRLQGMSSYNEQFF. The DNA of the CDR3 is TGTGCCAGCTCACGATTGCAGGGTATGAGCTCCTACAATGAGCAGTTCTTC. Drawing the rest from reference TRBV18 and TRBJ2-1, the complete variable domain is NAGVMQNPRHLVRRRGQEARLRCSPMKGHSHVYWYRQLPEEGLKFMVYLQKENIIDESGMPKERFSAEFPKEGPSILRIQQVVRGDSAAYFCASSRLQGMSSYNEQFFGPGTRLTVL.